The 30 T cell receptor beta chains listed next were all sequenced from one sample in a study of T cells in women clearing cervical HPV infection. The method was immunoSEQ multiplex PCR; TCRdb's version includes in-frame clones alone and lacks a portion of them. The sample has more than 45,000 clones; the top ten hold 1.5% to 2%. Sequencing input: blood buffy coat. These receptors all stem from a woman between 18 and 69 years old with a cervical HPV16 infection that either progressed to CIN3+ or cleared (not recorded which).

On this clone itself: The read ends 3 residues early relative to the CDR3; the germline J gene fills the gap. The genes are TRBV28 and TRBJ1-1; TRBD1 aligns across 7 bases. The CDR3 has 13 amino acids. Germline CDR1 and CDR2: MDHEN and SYDVKM. The CDR3 loop reads CATLRQGSGKAFF. CDR3 DNA (partial): TGTGCCACCCTCAGACAGGGCTCTGGAAAA.

A word on this clone: The read comes to an end 3 residues before the CDR3 does, leaving the germline J gene to fill in the end. The chain uses TRBV20-1 and TRBJ2-1; TRBD2 matches at 10 bases. The CDR3 length is 16 residues. Trimming took 4 bases from V and 7 from J; bases not matched to a gene: 13. From germline, CDR1 is DFQATT and CDR2 SNEGSKA (reference sequence). CDR3 region: CSANPLAGPFGNEQFF. The DNA read from the CDR3 is TGCAGTGCTAACCCACTAGCGGGACCGTTTGGGAATGAG.

Points on this clone: The read ends 3 residues shy of where the CDR3 ends; the end is completed using the germline J gene. The chain recombines TRBV19 with TRBJ2-2; D remains unclear. V dropped 3 bases and J dropped 8 bases, with 7 bases sitting between them. CDR1 and CDR2 from the germline V gene are LNHDA and SQIVND (reference sequence). The CDR3 runs to 12 residues. This CDR3 is CASSIQAGELFF. The covered CDR3 bases are TGTGCCAGTAGTATCCAGGCAGGGGAG.

About this clone itself: Read data end 3 residues before the CDR3 end; the end is taken from the germline J gene. V gene TRBV7-9 combines with J gene TRBJ1-6, with TRBD1 identical over 7 bases. The CDR3 totals 14 residues. Germline-derived CDR1 and CDR2 are SEHNR and FQNEAQ (reference sequence). V lost 6 bases to trimming and J lost 5 bases; unmatched junction nucleotides: 4. The CDR3 here is CASRRTGDNSPLHF. The part of the CDR3 DNA that was read is TGTGCCAGCAGACGGACAGGCGATAATTCACCC.

This chain's CDR3 is CASSFPDREGYPQHF. Partial CDR3 DNA: TGTGCCAGCAGTTTTCCAGACAGGGAAGGCTATCCC. The chain couples TRBV6-2 or TRBV6-3 to TRBJ1-5; TRBD1 matches 7 bases. Sequencing ends 3 residues short of the CDR3 end; the germline J gene provides the rest. The CDR3 loop spans 15 amino acids. CDR1 is MNHEY, CDR2 SVGEGT, per germline.

About this clone itself: The CDR3 extends 3 residues past the end of the read, so its final part is completed from the germline J gene. J is TRBJ1-5 and V is TRBV7-8; D remains unclear. Trimming shortened V by 0 bases and J by 6 bases, and 9 bases separated the two germline ends. The CDR3 spans 14 residues. In germline, CDR1 is SGHVS, CDR2 FQNEAQ. The CDR3: CASSLAGGGQPQHF. The CDR3 DNA, read in part, is TGTGCCAGCAGCTTAGCCGGAGGCGGTCAGCCC.

About this clone itself: The read stops 3 residues short of the end of the CDR3; the missing end is completed from the germline J gene. The rearrangement links TRBV19 to TRBJ1-1, with D tentatively TRBD1 (6 bases). The CDR3 is 16 residues long. The germline V and J ends were trimmed by 6 bases and 0 bases, with 17 bases remaining between them. Per the germline V gene, CDR1 is LNHDA and CDR2 is SQIVND (reference sequence). The part of the CDR3 DNA that was read is TGTGCCAGTAGCCCGGACAGACCACCGATGAACACTGAA. Its protein is CASSPDRPPMNTE. The full CDR3 reads CASSPDRPPMNTEAFF.

About this clone: From the germline J gene comes the end of the CDR3, since the read stops 3 residues before it. V is TRBV18 and J is TRBJ1-3; 7 bases line up with TRBD1. CDR3 length equals 16 residues. The germline V gene has CDR1 KGHSH and CDR2 LQKENI. V was pared by 6 bases and J by 2 bases, with 10 bases of the junction left unmatched. The CDR3 sequence: CASSDIVQGPGNTIYF. CDR3 bases read: TGTGCCAGCTCGGACATAGTACAGGGGCCTGGAAACACC.

A word on this clone: The read comes to an end 3 residues before the CDR3 does, leaving the germline J gene to fill in the end. The chain couples TRBV20-1 to TRBJ1-5, with a possible D match to TRBD1 (5 bases). The CDR3 contains 16 residues. Trimming removed 0 bases from V and 4 bases from J, with 16 bases in between. Looked up from germline, CDR1 is DFQATT and CDR2 is SNEGSKA (reference sequence). CDR3 DNA (partial): TGCAGTGCTAGAGATTTCCGACGGGGGGATAATCAGCCC. Translated, it gives CSARDFRRGDNQP. The whole CDR3 sequence is CSARDFRRGDNQPQHF.

Of note for this clone: The CDR3 extends 3 residues past the end of the read, so its final part is completed from the germline J gene. This chain uses TRBV5-4 with TRBJ1-1; D is ambiguous. CDR1 SGHNT and CDR2 YYREEE come from the germline V gene (reference sequence). The CDR3 covers 15 residues. Trimming left V 4 bases short and J 1 base short, with 14 bases between. The covered CDR3 bases are TGTGCCAGCAGCCCGACCTCGGCAGGGAACACTGAA. As protein: CASSPTSAGNTE. In full, the CDR3 is CASSPTSAGNTEAFF.

About this clone itself: The read terminates 3 residues ahead of where the CDR3 ends, so the germline J gene completes it. The V call is TRBV28, the J call TRBJ2-1; D not resolved. The CDR3 runs 14 residues. In germline, CDR1 is MDHEN, CDR2 SYDVKM. V lost 6 bases to trimming and J lost 3 bases, with 12 bases between them. The CDR3 protein is CASRGTNLYNEQFF. The sequenced part of the CDR3 DNA is TGTGCCAGCAGAGGAACTAACCTCTACAATGAG.

Worth noting for this clone: With the read ending 3 residues before the CDR3 end, the germline J gene is used to fill in that end. The chain employs TRBV18 and TRBJ1-1; D is ambiguous. Trimming pared 2 bases from V and 4 bases from J, leaving 5 bases between. This CDR3 comprises 12 residues. Germline V gene sequence: CDR1 KGHSH, CDR2 LQKENI. The sequenced part of the CDR3 DNA is TGTGCCAGCTCACCAGAGGGCACTGAA. Protein: CASSPEGTE. The entire CDR3 reads CASSPEGTEAFF.

Frequency places this clone as medium-sized (0.01 to 0.1%). The DNA ends 3 residues before the CDR3 does, and the rest of the CDR3 is filled in from the germline J gene. V is TRBV7-2 and J is TRBJ2-7, with 11 bases identical to TRBD1. CDR1 and CDR2 (germline): SGHTA, FQGNSA. The CDR3 is 15 residues long. The V and J ends lost 4 bases and 2 bases, in that order; junction bases with no gene match: 4. Here the CDR3 reads CASSSRTGGTYEQYF. Partial CDR3 DNA: TGTGCCAGCAGCTCGAGGACAGGGGGCACCTACGAG.

In regard to this clone: The read terminates 3 residues ahead of where the CDR3 ends, so the germline J gene completes it. The J gene is TRBJ1-6, the V gene TRBV14; D remains unclear. CDR1 is SGHDN and CDR2 is FVKESK in the germline V gene. The CDR3 sequence is 13 residues long. The DNA read from the CDR3 is TGTGCCAGCAGCCAAGAATTTTTGAGCCCC. Protein sequence: CASSQEFLSP. The whole CDR3 protein is CASSQEFLSPLHF.

Details on this clone: The CDR3 goes on 3 residues after the read ends, and that part is filled in from the germline J gene. The chain employs TRBV11-2 and TRBJ1-2, with TRBD1 identical over 8 bases. This CDR3 is built from 14 residues. Germline trimming cut 5 bases from V and 5 bases from J; bases unmatched to any gene: 7. Germline assignment: CDR1 SGHAT and CDR2 FQNNGV. CDR3 DNA (partial): TGTGCCAGCAGCAGAACAGGGGGAGGGTATGGC. Amino acids: CASSRTGGGYG. The CDR3 reads in full as CASSRTGGGYGYTF.

Notes on this clone: The read halts 3 residues ahead of the CDR3 end, with the missing end drawn from the germline J gene. This sequence joins TRBV19 and TRBJ1-6; perhaps TRBD1 as D (5 bases). Trimming cost V 4 bases and J 9 bases, with 10 bases left between them. This CDR3 is 13 amino acids long. Per germline, CDR1 LNHDA and CDR2 SQIVND (reference sequence). The CDR3 here is CASSKEGPSPLHF. Partial CDR3 DNA: TGTGCCAGTAGTAAGGAGGGGCCTTCACCC.

Regarding this clone: The read ends 3 residues early relative to the CDR3; the germline J gene fills the gap. The chain combines TRBV11-2 with TRBJ2-7, with D tentatively TRBD1 (6 bases). Germline-derived CDR1 and CDR2 are SGHAT and FQNNGV. Trimming shortened V by 4 bases and J by 3 bases, and 13 bases separated the two germline ends. The CDR3 loop spans 14 amino acids. The CDR3 protein is CASSSGTRFYEQYF. Incomplete CDR3 DNA: TGTGCCAGCAGCTCCGGGACACGATTCTACGAG.

Worth noting for this clone: The CDR3 end lies 3 residues beyond the end of the read and is filled in from the germline J gene. J is TRBJ2-1 and V is TRBV29-1; D remains unclear. CDR1 and CDR2 (germline): SQVTM, ANQGSEA. With 6 bases removed from V and 6 bases from J, the gap between germline ends came to 12 bases. The CDR3 has 12 amino acids. CDR3 DNA (partial): TGCAGCGTCCTCGTCCCGGGCAATGAG. Encoded protein: CSVLVPGNE. The whole CDR3 region reads CSVLVPGNEQFF.

CDR3 sequence: CSANPPGSGKLFF. The part of the CDR3 DNA that was read is TGCAGTGCAAACCCCCCGGGGTCGGGAAAA. The gene calls are TRBV20-1 and TRBJ1-4; no clear D gene. Read sequence stops 3 residues before the CDR3 end, and the germline J gene provides the missing end. Germline V gene sequence: CDR1 DFQATT, CDR2 SNEGSKA (reference sequence). Trimming removed 6 bases from V and 10 bases from J, with 18 bases in between. This CDR3 region has 13 residues.

The DNA read from the CDR3 is TGCAGTGCTTTAAGGCCAAGCGGGTCCCGGTACAATGAG. Amino acid sequence: CSALRPSGSRYNE. The whole CDR3 is CSALRPSGSRYNEQFF. J is TRBJ2-1 and V is TRBV20-1; TRBD2 might be the D (6 bases). The read ends 3 residues shy of where the CDR3 ends; the end is completed using the germline J gene. The V gene's germline CDR1 is DFQATT and CDR2 SNEGSKA (reference sequence). The CDR3 sequence is 16 residues long. V was cut by 5 bases and J by 4 bases, with 21 bases left in between.

The part of the CDR3 DNA that was read is TGTGCCACTGATTTTCCCAGAGGGACTAATGAAAAA. Amino acid sequence: CATDFPRGTNEK. The CDR3 as a whole reads CATDFPRGTNEKLFF. The chain links TRBV19 to TRBJ1-4, with D uncertain. The CDR3 is cut off 3 residues early in the read; its end comes from the germline J gene. The length of the CDR3 is 15 residues. Trimming took 10 bases from V and 2 from J, leaving 17 bases between them. CDR1 is LNHDA, CDR2 SQIVND, per germline (reference sequence).

Concerning this clone: Read sequence stops 3 residues before the CDR3 end, and the germline J gene provides the missing end. The chain uses TRBV12-3 or TRBV12-4 and TRBJ2-5; D unresolved. V lost 4 bases to trimming and J lost 1 base, with 4 bases between them. The CDR3 runs to 12 residues. This chain's CDR3 is CASSSVQETQYF. Incomplete CDR3 DNA: TGTGCCAGCAGTTCCGTCCAAGAGACC.

A note on this clone: The CDR3 goes on 3 residues after the read ends, and that part is filled in from the germline J gene. The rearrangement joins TRBV20-1 to TRBJ1-2; D might be TRBD1 (6 bases). Germline loops: CDR1 DFQATT, CDR2 SNEGSKA (reference sequence). The CDR3 length is 12 residues. V was shortened by 6 bases and J by 5 bases, with 13 bases between the two germline ends. The CDR3 DNA, read in part, is TGCAGTGCCACAGGGACCGAGTATGGC. It translates to CSATGTEYG. The CDR3 in its entirety is CSATGTEYGYTF.

This chain's CDR3 is CASKRQNIQYF. The part of the CDR3 DNA that was read is TGTGCCAGTAAGCGGCAAAACATT. The chain uses TRBV19 and TRBJ2-4, with a weak D call TRBD2 (5 bases). Coverage ceases 3 residues before the CDR3 finishes, and the germline J gene fills in the end. Trimming removed 7 bases from V and 5 bases from J, with 6 bases in between. This CDR3 region has 11 residues. Germline V lookup: CDR1 LNHDA, CDR2 SQIVND (reference sequence).

As regards this clone: The observed sequence ends 3 residues before the CDR3 terminus, with the missing tail filled in from the germline J gene. The chain joins TRBV18 to TRBJ1-5; 8 nucleotides match TRBD1. V dropped 3 bases and J dropped 2; count of bases not matched to a gene: 0. The CDR3 consists of 14 residues. Germline-derived CDR1 and CDR2 are KGHSH and LQKENI. CDR3 amino acids: CASSPTGGNQPQHF. The DNA read from the CDR3 is TGTGCCAGCTCACCGACAGGGGGCAATCAGCCC.

Worth noting for this clone: Read data end 3 residues before the CDR3 end; the end is taken from the germline J gene. The rearrangement uses TRBV18 and TRBJ2-7; 10 bases map to TRBD1. The CDR3 totals 15 residues. The germline CDR1 and CDR2 sequences are KGHSH and LQKENI. V lost 4 bases, J lost 4 bases, and 7 bases stayed unmatched. This CDR3 is CASSRAGTGEYEQYF. Incomplete CDR3 DNA: TGTGCCAGCTCACGGGCCGGGACAGGGGAATACGAG.

About this clone itself: Coverage ceases 3 residues before the CDR3 finishes, and the germline J gene fills in the end. The genes are TRBV20-1 and TRBJ2-7; possibly TRBD2 for D (5 bases). CDR3 length: 12 residues. Trimming removed 0 bases at V and 5 bases at J, with 8 bases between. CDR1 and CDR2 from the germline V gene are DFQATT and SNEGSKA (reference sequence). The sequenced part of the CDR3 DNA is TGCAGTGCTAGAGATTATAGCGACGAG. Amino acid sequence: CSARDYSDE. The whole CDR3 reads CSARDYSDEQYF.

The sequenced part of the CDR3 DNA is TGCAGTGCTAGAGGAGGACAGAGCTCCTACAATGAG. Protein product: CSARGGQSSYNE. In full, the CDR3 reads CSARGGQSSYNEQFF. The V and J genes are TRBV20-1 and TRBJ2-1; D is possibly TRBD1 (6 bases). The read falls 3 residues short of the CDR3 end, and the missing part is taken from the germline J gene. The CDR3 has 15 amino acids. CDR1 and CDR2 from the germline V gene are DFQATT and SNEGSKA (reference sequence). V dropped 1 base and J dropped 0 bases, with 10 bases sitting between them.

Comments on this clone: At one end, the junction sequence differs from germline, possibly due to a read error. The CDR3 end falls 3 residues outside the read, so it is completed with the germline J gene. The sample holds other DNA sequences that translate to the same CDR3. The chain employs TRBV18 and TRBJ1-1; D call uncertain. Germline V lookup: CDR1 KGHSH, CDR2 LQKENI. The CDR3 is 13 amino acids. The CDR3 spells CASSLKDGLEAFF. The DNA read from the CDR3 is TGTGCCAGTTCACTGAAGGACGGACTAGAA.

The part of the CDR3 DNA that was read is TGTGCCAGCAGTTTTAGTTTTGCCCTTAATGAG. This translates into CASSFSFALNE. The entire CDR3 sequence reads CASSFSFALNEQFF. This rearrangement joins TRBV27 to TRBJ2-1; no clear D. The CDR3 end is not reached by the read, which stops 3 residues before it; the germline J gene fills it in. The CDR3 has 14 residues. V was trimmed by 3 bases and J by 7 bases, leaving 13 bases between them. Looked up from germline, CDR1 is MNHEY and CDR2 is SMNVEV (reference sequence).